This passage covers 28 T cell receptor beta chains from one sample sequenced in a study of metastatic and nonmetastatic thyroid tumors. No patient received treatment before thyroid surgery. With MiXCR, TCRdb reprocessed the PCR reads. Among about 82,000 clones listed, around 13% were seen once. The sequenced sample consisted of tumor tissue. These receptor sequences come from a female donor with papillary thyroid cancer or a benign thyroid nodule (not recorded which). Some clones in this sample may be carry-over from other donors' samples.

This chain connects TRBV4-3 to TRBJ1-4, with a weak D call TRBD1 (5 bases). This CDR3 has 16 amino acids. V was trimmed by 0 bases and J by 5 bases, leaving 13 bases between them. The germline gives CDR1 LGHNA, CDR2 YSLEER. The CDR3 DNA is TGCGCCAGCAGCCAAGATTTAGGGGACGGGAATGAAAAACTGTTTTTT. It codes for CASSQDLGDGNEKLFF.

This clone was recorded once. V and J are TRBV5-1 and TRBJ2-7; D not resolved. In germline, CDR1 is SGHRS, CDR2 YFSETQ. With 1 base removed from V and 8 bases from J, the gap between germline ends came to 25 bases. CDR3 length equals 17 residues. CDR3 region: CASSLSFSTVSVDKQYF. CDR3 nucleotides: TGCGCCAGCAGCTTGTCATTTAGTACCGTATCGGTAGACAAGCAGTACTTC.

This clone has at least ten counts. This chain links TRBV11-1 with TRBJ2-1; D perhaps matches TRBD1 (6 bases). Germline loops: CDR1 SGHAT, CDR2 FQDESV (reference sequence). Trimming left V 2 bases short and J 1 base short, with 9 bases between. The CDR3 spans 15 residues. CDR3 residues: CASSLSRGSYNEQFF. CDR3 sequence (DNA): TGTGCCAGCAGCTTATCAAGGGGGTCCTACAATGAGCAGTTCTTC. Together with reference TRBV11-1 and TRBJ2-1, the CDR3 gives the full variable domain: EAEVAQSPRYKITEKSQAVAFWCDPISGHATLYWYRQILGQGPELLVQFQDESVVDDSQLPKDRFSAERLKGVDSTLKIQPAELGDSAMYLCASSLSRGSYNEQFFGPGTRLTVL.

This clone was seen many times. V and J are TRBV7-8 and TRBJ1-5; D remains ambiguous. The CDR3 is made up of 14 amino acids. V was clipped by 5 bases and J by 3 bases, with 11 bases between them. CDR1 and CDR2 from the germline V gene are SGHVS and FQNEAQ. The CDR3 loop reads CASSVAGVNQPQHF. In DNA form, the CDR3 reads TGTGCCAGCAGCGTGGCTGGGGTCAATCAGCCCCAGCATTTT.

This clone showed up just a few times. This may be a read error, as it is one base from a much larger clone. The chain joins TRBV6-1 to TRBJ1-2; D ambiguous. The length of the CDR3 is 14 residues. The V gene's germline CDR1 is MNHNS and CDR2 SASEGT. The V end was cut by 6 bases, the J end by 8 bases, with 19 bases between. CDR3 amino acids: CASSRRDPDLGYTF. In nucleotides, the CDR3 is TGTGCCAGCAGCAGACGTGACCCCGACCTGGGCTACACCTTC.

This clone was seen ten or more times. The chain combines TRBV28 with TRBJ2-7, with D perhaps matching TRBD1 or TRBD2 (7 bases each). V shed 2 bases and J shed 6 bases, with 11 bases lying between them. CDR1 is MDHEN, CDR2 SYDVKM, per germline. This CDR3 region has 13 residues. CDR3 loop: CASSLPGGAEQYF. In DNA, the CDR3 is TGTGCCAGCAGTTTACCAGGGGGGGCCGAGCAGTACTTC.

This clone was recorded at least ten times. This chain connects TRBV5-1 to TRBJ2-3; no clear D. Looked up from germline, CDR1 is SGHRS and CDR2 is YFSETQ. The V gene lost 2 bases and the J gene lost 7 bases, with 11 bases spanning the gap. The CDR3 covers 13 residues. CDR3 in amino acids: CASSFEGLNTQYF. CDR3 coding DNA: TGCGCCAGCAGCTTTGAAGGATTGAATACGCAGTATTTT.

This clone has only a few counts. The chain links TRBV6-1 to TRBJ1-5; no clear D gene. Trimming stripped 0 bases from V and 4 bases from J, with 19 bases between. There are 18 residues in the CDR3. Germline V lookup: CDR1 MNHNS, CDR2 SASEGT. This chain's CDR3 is CASSEANVSVFGNQPQHF. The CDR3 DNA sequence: TGTGCCAGCAGTGAAGCTAATGTCAGTGTGTTTGGGAATCAGCCCCAGCATTTT.

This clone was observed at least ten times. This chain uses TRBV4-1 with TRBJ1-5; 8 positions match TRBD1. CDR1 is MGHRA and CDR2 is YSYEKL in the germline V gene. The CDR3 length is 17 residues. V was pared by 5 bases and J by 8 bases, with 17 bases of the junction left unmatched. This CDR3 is CASSSSPQGAQNKPQHF. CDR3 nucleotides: TGCGCCAGCAGCTCTAGCCCGCAGGGGGCCCAGAATAAGCCCCAGCATTTT.

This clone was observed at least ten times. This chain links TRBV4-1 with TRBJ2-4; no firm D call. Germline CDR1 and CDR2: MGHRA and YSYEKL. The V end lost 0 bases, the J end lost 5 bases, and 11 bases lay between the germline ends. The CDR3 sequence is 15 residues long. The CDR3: CASSQELTGQNIQYF. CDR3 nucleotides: TGCGCCAGCAGCCAAGAGCTGACGGGCCAAAACATTCAGTACTTC.

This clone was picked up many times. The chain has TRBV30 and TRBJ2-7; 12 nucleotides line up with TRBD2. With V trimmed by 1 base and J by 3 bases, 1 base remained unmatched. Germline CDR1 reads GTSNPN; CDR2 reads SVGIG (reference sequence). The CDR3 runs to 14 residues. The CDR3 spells CAWSATSGGYEQYF. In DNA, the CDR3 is TGTGCCTGGAGTGCGACTAGCGGGGGCTACGAGCAGTACTTC.

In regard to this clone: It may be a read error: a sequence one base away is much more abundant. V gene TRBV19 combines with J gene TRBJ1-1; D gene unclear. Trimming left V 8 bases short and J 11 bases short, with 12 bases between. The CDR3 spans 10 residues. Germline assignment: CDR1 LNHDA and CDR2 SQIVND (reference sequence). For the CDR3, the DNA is TGTGCCAGTCGAGCGTTTTGCGCTTTCTTT. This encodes CASRAFCAFF.

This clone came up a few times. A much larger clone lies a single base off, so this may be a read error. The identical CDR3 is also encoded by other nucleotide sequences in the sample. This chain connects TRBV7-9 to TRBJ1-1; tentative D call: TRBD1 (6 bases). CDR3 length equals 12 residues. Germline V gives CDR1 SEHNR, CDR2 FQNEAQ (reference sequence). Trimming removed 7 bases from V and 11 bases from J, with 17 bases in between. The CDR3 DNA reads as TGTGCCAGCACGCGATGGGGGGCGTCTGCTTTCTTT. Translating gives CASTRWGASAFF.

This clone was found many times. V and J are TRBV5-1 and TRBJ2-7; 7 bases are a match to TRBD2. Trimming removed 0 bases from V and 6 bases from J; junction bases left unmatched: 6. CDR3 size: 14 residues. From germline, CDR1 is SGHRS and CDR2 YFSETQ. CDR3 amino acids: CASSLALGEGEQYF. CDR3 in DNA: TGCGCCAGCAGCTTGGCCCTAGGGGAGGGCGAGCAGTACTTC.

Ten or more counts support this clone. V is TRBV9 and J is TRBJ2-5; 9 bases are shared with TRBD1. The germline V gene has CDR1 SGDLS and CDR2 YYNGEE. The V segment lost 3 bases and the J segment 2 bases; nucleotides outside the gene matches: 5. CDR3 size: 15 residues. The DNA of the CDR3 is TGTGCCAGCAGCGACCGGACAGGGGAACAAGAGACCCAGTACTTC. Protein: CASSDRTGEQETQYF.

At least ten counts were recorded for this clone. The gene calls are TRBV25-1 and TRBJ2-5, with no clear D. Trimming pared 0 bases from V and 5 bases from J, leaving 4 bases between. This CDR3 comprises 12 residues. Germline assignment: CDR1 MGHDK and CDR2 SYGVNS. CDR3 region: CASSEYQETQYF. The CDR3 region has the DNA TGTGCCAGCAGTGAATATCAGGAGACCCAGTACTTC.

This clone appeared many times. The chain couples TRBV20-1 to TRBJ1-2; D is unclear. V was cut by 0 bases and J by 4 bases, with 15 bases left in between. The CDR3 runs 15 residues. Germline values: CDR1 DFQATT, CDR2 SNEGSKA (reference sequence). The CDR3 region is CSARDGGIALYGYTF. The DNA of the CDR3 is TGCAGTGCTAGAGACGGCGGGATCGCTCTCTATGGCTACACCTTC.

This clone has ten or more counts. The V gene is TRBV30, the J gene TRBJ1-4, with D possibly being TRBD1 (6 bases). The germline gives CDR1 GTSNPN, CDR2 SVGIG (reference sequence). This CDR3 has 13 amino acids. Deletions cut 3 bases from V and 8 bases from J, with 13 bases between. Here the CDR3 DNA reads TGTGCCTGGAGCCCCGGGGGCTGGGAAAAACTGTTTTTT. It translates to CAWSPGGWEKLFF. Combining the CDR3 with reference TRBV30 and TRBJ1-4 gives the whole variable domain SQTIHQWPATLVQPVGSPLSLECTVEGTSNPNLYWYRQAAGRGLQLLFYSVGIGQISSEVPQNLSASRPQDRQFILSSKKLLLSDSGFYLCAWSPGGWEKLFFGSGTQLSVL.

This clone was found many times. The CDR3 bases are TGCAGTGCTAGAATGTCTAGCGAGGGGAACCCTCACCGAAATGAGCAGTTCTTC. This encodes CSARMSSEGNPHRNEQFF. The gene calls are TRBV20-1 and TRBJ2-1; a weak D match, TRBD2 (6 bases). The CDR3 has 18 amino acids. V lost 2 bases and J lost 7, with 27 bases in between. The germline V gene has CDR1 DFQATT and CDR2 SNEGSKA (reference sequence).

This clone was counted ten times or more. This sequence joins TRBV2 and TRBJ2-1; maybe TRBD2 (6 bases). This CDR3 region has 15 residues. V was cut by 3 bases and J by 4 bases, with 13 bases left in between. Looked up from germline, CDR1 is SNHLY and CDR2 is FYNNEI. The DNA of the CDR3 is TGTGCCAGCAGTGAGGGGACTCTACCTTACAATGAGCAGTTCTTC. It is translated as CASSEGTLPYNEQFF.

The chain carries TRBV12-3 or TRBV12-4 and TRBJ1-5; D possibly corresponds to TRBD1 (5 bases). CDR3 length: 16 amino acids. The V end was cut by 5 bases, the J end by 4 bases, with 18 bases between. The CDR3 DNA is TGTGCCAGCAGTGGGGGGAATCATGTCGGTAATCAGCCCCAGCATTTT. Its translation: CASSGGNHVGNQPQHF.

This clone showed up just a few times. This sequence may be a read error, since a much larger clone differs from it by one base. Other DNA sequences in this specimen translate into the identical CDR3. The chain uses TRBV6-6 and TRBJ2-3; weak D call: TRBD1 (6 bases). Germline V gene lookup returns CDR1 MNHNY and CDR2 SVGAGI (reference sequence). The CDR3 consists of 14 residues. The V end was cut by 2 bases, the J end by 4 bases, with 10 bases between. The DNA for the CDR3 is TGTGCCAGCAGTTACGTTGGGGGCGCAGATACGCAGTATTTT. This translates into CASSYVGGADTQYF.

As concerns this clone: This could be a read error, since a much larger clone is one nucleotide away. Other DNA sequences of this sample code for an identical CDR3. CDR3 loop: CASSLGQGASETQYF. CDR3 coding DNA: TGTGCCAGCAGCTTGGGACAGGGGGCCTCTGAGACCCAGTACTTC. V usage is TRBV7-3 and J usage is TRBJ2-5, with 12 bases aligning to TRBD1. After removal of 3 bases from V and 5 bases from J, the junction contained 4 bases not matched to a gene. This CDR3 comprises 15 residues. Germline CDR1 and CDR2: SGHTA and FQGTGA.

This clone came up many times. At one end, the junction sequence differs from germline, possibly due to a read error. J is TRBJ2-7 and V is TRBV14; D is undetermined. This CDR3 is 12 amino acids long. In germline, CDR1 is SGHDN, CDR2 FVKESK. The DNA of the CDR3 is TGTGCCGGCAGTCAAGGCGGCTACGAGCAGTACTTC. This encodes CAGSQGGYEQYF.

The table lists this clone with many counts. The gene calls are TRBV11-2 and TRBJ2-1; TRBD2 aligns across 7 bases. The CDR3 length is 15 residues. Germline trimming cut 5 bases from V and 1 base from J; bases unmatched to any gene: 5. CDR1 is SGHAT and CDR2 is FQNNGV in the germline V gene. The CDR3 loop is CASSLLAGSYNEQFF. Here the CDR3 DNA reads TGTGCCAGCAGCCTTTTAGCGGGTTCCTACAATGAGCAGTTCTTC.

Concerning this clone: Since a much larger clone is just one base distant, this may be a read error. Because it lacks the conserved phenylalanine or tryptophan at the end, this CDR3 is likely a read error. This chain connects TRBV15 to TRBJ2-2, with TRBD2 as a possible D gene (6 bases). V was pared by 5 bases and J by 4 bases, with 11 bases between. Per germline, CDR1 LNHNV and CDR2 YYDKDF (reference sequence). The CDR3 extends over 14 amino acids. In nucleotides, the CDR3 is TGTGCCACCAGCTGGTACGGGAGCACCGGGGAGCTGTTTTCT. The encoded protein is CATSWYGSTGELFS.

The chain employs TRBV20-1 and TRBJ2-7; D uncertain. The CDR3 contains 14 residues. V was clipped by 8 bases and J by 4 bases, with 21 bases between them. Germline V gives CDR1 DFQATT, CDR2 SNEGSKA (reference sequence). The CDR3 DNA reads TGCAGTCCCGCCGATAGGGTAAAAGGTTACGAGCAGTACTTC. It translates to CSPADRVKGYEQYF.

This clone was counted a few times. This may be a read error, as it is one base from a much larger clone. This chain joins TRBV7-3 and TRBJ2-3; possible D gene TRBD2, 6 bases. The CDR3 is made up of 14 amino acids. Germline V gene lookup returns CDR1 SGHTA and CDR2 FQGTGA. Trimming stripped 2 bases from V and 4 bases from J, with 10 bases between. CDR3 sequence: CASSLAGPSDTQYF. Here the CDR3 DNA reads TGTGCCAGCAGCTTAGCGGGACCGTCAGATACGCAGTATTTT.